The source of this T cell receptor (beta chain) is a study of Ad26.COV2.S vaccination and SARS-CoV-2 variants. The germline V and J ends were trimmed by 3 bases and 1 base, with 9 bases remaining between them. The germline V gene encodes CDR1 LGHDT and CDR2 YNNKEL (reference sequence). The CDR3 is 14 residues long. Treatment noted: some 20 received Ad26.COV2.S at low or high dose, single or two shots; 5 received placebo; per-sample allocation not given. Each sample was drawn 63 days after the first injection (of vaccine or placebo). Data came from immunoSEQ multiplex PCR; TCRdb stores just in-frame clones and leaves some out. The sample holds hundreds of thousands of clones, 75% to 95% seen once.

The sample was peripheral blood, taken in a trial of Ad26.COV2.S vaccine versus placebo. V and J are TRBV3-1 (or the pseudogene TRBV3-2) and TRBJ1-1; D uncertain. The clonotype originates from a person between 18 and 59 years old who received the Ad26.COV2.S COVID-19 vaccine or a placebo. The CDR3 DNA is TGTGCCAGCAGCCATCGCCGTAAGAACACTGAAGCTTTCTTT. Protein: CASSHRRKNTEAFF.